This T cell receptor beta chain came from a study of cytomegalovirus exposure and HLA in healthy donors. PCR primers comprised 60 Vbeta and 13 Jbeta primers. TCRdb keeps only in-frame clones here, not all; method: immunoSEQ multiplex PCR. The data show 120,000 or so clones, around four fifths seen once. In the case of this clone: Its antigen is unknown.

Points from the study as a whole: Association of a missense DCLRE1C variant with TCR beta V- and J-gene trimming was reported in a later analysis. Highest at DRB1 and lowest at HLA-C, TCR association rates differed among HLA loci in a later analysis. It was confirmed in vitro that three of the CMV-associated chains were specific for CMV antigens.

CDR3 size: 13 residues. The V and J ends lost 2 bases and 5 bases respectively, with 10 bases between them. Germline V gene data show CDR1 as MNHEY and CDR2 as SMNVEV (reference sequence). The rearrangement joins TRBV27 to TRBJ2-7; D gene uncertain. The specimen was PBMCs. This TCR was sampled from a young man in good health and CMV-seropositive. CDR3 coding DNA: TGTGCCAGCAGTTTACGTGGCCCAGACGAGCAGTACTTC. Translated, it gives CASSLRGPDEQYF.